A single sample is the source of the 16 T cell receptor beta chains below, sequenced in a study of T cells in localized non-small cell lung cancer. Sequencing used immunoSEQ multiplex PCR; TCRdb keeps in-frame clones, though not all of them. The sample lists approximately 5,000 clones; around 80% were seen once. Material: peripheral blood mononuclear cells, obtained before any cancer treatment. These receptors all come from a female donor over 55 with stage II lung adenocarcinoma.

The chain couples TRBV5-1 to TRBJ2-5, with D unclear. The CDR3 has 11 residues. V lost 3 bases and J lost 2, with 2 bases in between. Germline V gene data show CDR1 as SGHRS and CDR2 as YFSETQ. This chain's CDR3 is CASSSQETQYF. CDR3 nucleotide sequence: TGCGCCAGCAGCTCACAAGAGACCCAGTACTTC. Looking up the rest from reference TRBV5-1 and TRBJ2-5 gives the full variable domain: KAGVTQTPRYLIKTRGQQVTLSCSPISGHRSVSWYQQTPGQGLQFLFEYFSETQRNKGNFPGRFSGRQFSNSRSEMNVSTLELGDSALYLCASSSQETQYFGPGTRLLVL.

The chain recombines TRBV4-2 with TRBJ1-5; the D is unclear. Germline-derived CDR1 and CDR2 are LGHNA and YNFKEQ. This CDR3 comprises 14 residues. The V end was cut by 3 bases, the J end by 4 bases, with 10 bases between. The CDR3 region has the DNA TGTGCCAGCAGCCATCCCGATAGGAATCAGCCCCAGCATTTT. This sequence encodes CASSHPDRNQPQHF.

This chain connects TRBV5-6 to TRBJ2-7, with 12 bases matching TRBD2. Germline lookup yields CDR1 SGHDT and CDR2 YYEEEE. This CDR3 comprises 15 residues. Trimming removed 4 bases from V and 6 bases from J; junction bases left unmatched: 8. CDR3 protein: CASSLGLAGGFEQYV. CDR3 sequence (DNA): TGTGCCAGCAGCCTGGGGCTAGCGGGGGGGTTCGAGCAGTACGTC.

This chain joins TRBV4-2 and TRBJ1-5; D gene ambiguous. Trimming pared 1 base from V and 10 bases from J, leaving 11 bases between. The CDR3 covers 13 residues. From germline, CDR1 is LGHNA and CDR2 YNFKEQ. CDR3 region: CASSQGAEFPQHF. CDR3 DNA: TGTGCCAGCAGCCAAGGGGCTGAATTTCCCCAGCATTTT.

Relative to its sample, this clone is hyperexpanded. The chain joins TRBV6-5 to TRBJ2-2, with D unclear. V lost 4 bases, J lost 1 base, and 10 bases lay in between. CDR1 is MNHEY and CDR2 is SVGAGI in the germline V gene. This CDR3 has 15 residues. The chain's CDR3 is CASSSLYGNTGELFF. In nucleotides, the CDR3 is TGTGCCAGCAGTTCCTTATATGGGAACACCGGGGAGCTGTTTTTT.

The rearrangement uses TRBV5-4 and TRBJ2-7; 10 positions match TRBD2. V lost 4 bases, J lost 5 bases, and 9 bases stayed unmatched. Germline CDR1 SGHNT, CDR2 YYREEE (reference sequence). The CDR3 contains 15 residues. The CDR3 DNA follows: TGTGCCAGCAGCCACGGGAATCTAGCGGGAGACGAGCAGTACTTC. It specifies CASSHGNLAGDEQYF.

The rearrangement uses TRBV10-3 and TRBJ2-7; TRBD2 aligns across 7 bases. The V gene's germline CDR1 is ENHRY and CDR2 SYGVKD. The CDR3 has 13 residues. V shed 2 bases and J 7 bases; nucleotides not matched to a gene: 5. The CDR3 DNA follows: TGTGCCATCAGTGAGGGCGGGGAGGGAGAGCAGTACTTC. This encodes CAISEGGEGEQYF.

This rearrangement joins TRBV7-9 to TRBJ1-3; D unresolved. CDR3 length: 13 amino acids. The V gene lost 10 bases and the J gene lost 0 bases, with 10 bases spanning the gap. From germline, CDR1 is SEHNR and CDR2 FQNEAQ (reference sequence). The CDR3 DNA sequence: TGTGCCACTCGTCAGAGCTCTGGAAACACCATATATTTT. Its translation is CATRQSSGNTIYF.

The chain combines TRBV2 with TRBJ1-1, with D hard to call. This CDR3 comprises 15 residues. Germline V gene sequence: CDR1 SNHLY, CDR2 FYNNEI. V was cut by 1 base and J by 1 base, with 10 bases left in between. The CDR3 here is CASSEGSASNTEAFF. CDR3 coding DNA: TGTGCCAGCAGTGAAGGATCTGCCTCGAACACTGAAGCTTTCTTT.

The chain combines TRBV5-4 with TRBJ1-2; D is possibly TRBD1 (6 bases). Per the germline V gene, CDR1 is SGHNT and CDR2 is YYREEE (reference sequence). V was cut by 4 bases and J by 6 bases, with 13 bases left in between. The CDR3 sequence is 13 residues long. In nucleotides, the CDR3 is TGTGCCAGCAGCGACCAGGGGAAGAATGGCTACACCTTC. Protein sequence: CASSDQGKNGYTF.

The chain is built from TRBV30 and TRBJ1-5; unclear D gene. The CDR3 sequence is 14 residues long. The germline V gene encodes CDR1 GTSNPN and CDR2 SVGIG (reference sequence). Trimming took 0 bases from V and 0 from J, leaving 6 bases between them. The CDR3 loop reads CAWSVINSNQPQHF. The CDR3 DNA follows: TGTGCCTGGAGTGTGATTAATAGCAATCAGCCCCAGCATTTT.

This CDR3 is CASSPGTGGYEQYV. The CDR3 nucleotides read TGCGCCAGCAGCCCCGGGACAGGGGGCTACGAGCAGTACGTC. The gene calls are TRBV5-1 and TRBJ2-7; 11 bases align to TRBD1. The CDR3 runs 14 residues. Germline V gene sequence: CDR1 SGHRS, CDR2 YFSETQ. Trimming took 4 bases from V and 3 from J; bases not matched to a gene: 3.

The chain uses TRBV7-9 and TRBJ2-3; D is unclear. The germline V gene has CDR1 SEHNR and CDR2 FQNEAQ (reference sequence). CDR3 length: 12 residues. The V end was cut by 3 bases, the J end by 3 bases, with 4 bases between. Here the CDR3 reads CASSFGTDTQYF. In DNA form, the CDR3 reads TGTGCCAGCAGCTTCGGTACAGATACGCAGTATTTT.

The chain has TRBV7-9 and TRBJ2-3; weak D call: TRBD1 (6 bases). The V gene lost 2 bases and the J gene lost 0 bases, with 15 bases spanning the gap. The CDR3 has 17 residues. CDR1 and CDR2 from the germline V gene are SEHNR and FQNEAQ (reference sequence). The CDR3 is CASSLPLVGTSTDTQYF. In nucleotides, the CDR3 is TGTGCCAGCAGCTTACCGTTGGTGGGGACAAGCACAGATACGCAGTATTTT.

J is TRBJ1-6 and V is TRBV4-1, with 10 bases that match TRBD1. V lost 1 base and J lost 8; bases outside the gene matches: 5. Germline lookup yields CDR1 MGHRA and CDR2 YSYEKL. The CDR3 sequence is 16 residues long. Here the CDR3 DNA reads TGCGCCAGCAGCCAAGGTGGCGGGACAGGGGATTCACCCCTCCACTTT. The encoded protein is CASSQGGGTGDSPLHF.

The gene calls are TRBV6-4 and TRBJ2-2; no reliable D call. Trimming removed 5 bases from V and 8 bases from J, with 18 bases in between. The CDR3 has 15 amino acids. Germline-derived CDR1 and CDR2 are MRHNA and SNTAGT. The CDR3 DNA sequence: TGTGCCAGCAGTAGAGACCCTTCCACGCCAGGGGAGCTGTTTTTT. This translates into CASSRDPSTPGELFF.